Here is one TCR beta chain with its context. The antigen this receptor binds is unknown. Base quality data are lacking; no much larger clone is found one base away. CDR1 MDHEN and CDR2 SYDVKM were looked up in the germline V gene. V drops 6 bases and J drops 14 bases, leaving 28 bases in between. Taken from cysteine to phenylalanine, the CDR3 has 16 residues. The only DNA kept is the CDR3, 48 bases in frame from the first base. These data are taken from a study of patients and donors after allogeneic stem cell transplantation (dated by TCRdb to 2020 to 2022). Libraries were built with RT-PCR. The instrument given in TCRdb is NextSeq 550. The public reads were run again by TCRdb, first through fastp at Q25 and then through MiXCR, and only productive beta chains were kept. One record per CDR3 amino acid sequence lists the most common genes and DNA. This sample has under 170,000 distinct CDR3 sequences in its table, and about two fifths of those were observed once. The top ten constitute about 50% of the sample.

The sequenced material came from blood, either unsorted or a sorted T cell fraction (not recorded which). The TCR originated in a human donor who was either an allogeneic HSCT recipient or a stem cell or donor lymphocyte infusion donor (not recorded which). It is not recorded whose cells these are; they may come from a transplant donor. The chain uses TRBV28 and TRBJ1-4; no D gene call is confident. The CDR3 has the sequence CASSSTRANLVEHLFF. The nucleotide sequence reads as follows: TGTGCCAGCAGCTCAACGCGGGCCAACTTAGTCGAGCATCTGTTTTTT. Joined to the reference TRBV28 and TRBJ1-4 proteins, this CDR3 gives the full variable domain: DVKVTQSSRYLVKRTGEKVFLECVQDMDHENMFWYRQDPGLGLRLIYFSYDVKMKEKGDIPEGYSVSREKKERFSLILESASTNQTSMYLCASSSTRANLVEHLFFGSGTQLSVL.